This is a list of T cell receptor beta chains from one sample in a study of monozygotic twins with inflammatory bowel disease. Using the 5' RACE reads, TCRdb records one entry per CDR3 protein without DNA. The table lists about 210,000 distinct CDR3 sequences. Sequencing used blood. The receptor source for this set is a human donor with ulcerative colitis or Crohn's disease, or a healthy co-twin of an affected twin (not recorded which). CDR3s include the opening cysteine and the closing phenylalanine or tryptophan.

TRBV5-1	TRBJ2-3	CASSLGMQNTQYF
TRBV5-1	TRBJ2-4	CASSPGTGGQGKNIQYF
TRBV29-1	TRBJ1-1	CSVSSSGATEAFF
TRBV12-3/TRBV12-4	TRBJ2-5	CASSFMETQYF
TRBV5-1	TRBJ1-1	CASSPRTGEETEAFF
TRBV12-3/TRBV12-4	TRBJ1-6	CASSSGQRNSPLHF
TRBV5-1	TRBJ2-5	CASSFGQGSTETQYF
TRBV5-5	TRBJ1-1	CASSSGAGIRGTEAFF
TRBV19	TRBJ2-2	CASSTGTGQRELFF
TRBV5-1	TRBJ2-2	CASSSRFTGELFF
TRBV5-1	TRBJ2-1	CASSLPGGYNEQFF
TRBV20-1	TRBJ2-7	CSARAVRARSRDEQYF
TRBV6-5	TRBJ1-5	CASSYGQSSNQPQHF
TRBV2	TRBJ2-2	CASSEPGELFF
TRBV4-1	TRBJ2-5	CASSQFSHRTGYMETQYF
TRBV7-9	TRBJ2-5	CASSSRQAGGETQYF
TRBV18	TRBJ2-2	CASSPPSGNTGELFF
TRBV29-1	TRBJ2-5	CSVEALGGETQYF
TRBV6-5	TRBJ1-5	CASSYSYRLDQPQHF
TRBV11-2	TRBJ2-3	CASSLGRQGTTQYF
TRBV7-2	TRBJ2-1	CASSLEGTKHNEQFF
TRBV7-3	TRBJ1-6	CASSPGDRGHSPLHF